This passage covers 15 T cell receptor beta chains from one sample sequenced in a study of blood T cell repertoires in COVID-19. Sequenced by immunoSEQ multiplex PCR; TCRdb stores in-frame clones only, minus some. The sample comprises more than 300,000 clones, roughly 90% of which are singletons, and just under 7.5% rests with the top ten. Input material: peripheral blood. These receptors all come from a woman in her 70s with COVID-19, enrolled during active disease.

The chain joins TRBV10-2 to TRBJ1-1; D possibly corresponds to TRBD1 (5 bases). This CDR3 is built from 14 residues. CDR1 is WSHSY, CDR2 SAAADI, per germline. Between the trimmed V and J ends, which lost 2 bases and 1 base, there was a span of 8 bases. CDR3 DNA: TGCGCCAGCAGTGAGAGGGGAGGGAACACTGAAGCTTTCTTT. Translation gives CASSERGGNTEAFF.

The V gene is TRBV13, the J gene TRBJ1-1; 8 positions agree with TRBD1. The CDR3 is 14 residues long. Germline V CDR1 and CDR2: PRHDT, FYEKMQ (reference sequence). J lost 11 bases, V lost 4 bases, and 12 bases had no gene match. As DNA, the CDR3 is TGTGCCAGCAGCTCCTTCAGGGGGCGTACTTCCGCTTTCTTT. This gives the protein CASSSFRGRTSAFF.

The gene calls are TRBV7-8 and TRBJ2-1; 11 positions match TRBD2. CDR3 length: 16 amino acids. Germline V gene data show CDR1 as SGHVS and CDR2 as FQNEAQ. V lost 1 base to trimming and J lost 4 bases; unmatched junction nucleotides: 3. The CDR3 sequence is CASSLVVAGGYNEQFF. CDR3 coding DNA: TGTGCCAGCAGCTTAGTAGTAGCGGGGGGGTACAATGAGCAGTTCTTC. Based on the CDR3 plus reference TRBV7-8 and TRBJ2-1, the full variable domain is GAGVSQSPRYKVAKRGQDVALRCDPISGHVSLFWYQQALGQGPEFLTYFQNEAQLDKSGLPSDRFFAERPEGSVSTLKIQRTQQEDSAVYLCASSLVVAGGYNEQFFGPGTRLTVL.

CDR3 amino acids: CASSPGQGETEAFF. CDR3 sequence (DNA): TGTGCCAGCAGCCCGGGACAGGGAGAGACTGAAGCTTTCTTT. This chain links TRBV7-9 with TRBJ1-1, with 9 bases matching TRBD1. The V and J ends lost 5 bases and 5 bases, in that order; junction bases with no gene match: 6. The CDR3 has 14 residues. Germline V lookup: CDR1 SEHNR, CDR2 FQNEAQ (reference sequence).

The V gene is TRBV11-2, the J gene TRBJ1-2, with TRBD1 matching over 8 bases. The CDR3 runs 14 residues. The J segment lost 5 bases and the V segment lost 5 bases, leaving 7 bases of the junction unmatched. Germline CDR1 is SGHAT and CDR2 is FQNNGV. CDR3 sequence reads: CASSQRDRLYGYTF. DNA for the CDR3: TGTGCCAGCAGCCAACGGGACAGGCTTTATGGCTACACCTTC.

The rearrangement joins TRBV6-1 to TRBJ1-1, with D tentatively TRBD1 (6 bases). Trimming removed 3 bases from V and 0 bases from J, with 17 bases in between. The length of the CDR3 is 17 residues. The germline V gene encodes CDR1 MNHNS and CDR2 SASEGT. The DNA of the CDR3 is TGTGCCAGCAGTGACCGAAAAGGGGGTGGCTTGAACACTGAAGCTTTCTTT. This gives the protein CASSDRKGGGLNTEAFF.

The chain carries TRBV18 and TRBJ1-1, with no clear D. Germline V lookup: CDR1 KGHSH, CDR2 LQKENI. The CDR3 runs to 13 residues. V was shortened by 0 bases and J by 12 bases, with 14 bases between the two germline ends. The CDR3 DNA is TGTGCCAGCTCACCACCGGGCCTGTGGCCATCTTTCTTT. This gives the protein CASSPPGLWPSFF. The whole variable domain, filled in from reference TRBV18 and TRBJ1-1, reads NAGVMQNPRHLVRRRGQEARLRCSPMKGHSHVYWYRQLPEEGLKFMVYLQKENIIDESGMPKERFSAEFPKEGPSILRIQQVVRGDSAAYFCASSPPGLWPSFFGQGTRLTVV.

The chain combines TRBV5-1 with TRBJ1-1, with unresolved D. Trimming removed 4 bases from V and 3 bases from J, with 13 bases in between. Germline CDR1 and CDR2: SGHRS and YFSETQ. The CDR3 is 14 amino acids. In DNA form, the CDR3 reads TGCGCCAGCAGCCAACCTTGGGGAGACACTGAAGCTTTCTTT. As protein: CASSQPWGDTEAFF.

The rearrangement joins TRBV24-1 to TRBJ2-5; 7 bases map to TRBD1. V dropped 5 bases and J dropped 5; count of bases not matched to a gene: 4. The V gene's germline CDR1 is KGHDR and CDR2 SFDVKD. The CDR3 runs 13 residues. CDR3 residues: CATSGTGTETQYF. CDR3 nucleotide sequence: TGTGCCACCAGTGGGACAGGAACCGAGACCCAGTACTTC.

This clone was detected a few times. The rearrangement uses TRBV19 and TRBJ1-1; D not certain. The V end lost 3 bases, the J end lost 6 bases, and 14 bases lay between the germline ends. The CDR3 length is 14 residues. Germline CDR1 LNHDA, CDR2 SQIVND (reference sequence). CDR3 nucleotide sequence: TGTGCCAGTAGTATTCTTGGAGAATCGGCTGAAGCTTTCTTT. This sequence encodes CASSILGESAEAFF.

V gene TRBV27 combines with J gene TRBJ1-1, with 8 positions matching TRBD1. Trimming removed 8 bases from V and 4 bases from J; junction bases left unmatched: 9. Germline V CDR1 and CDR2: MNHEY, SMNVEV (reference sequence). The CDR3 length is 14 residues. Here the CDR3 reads CASGTQGASTEAFF. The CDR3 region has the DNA TGTGCCAGCGGAACCCAGGGGGCAAGCACTGAAGCTTTCTTT.

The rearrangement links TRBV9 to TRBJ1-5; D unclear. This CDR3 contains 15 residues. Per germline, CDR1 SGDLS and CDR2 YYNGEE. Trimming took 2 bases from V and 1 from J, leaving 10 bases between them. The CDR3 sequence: CASSVDGSSNQPQHF. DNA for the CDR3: TGTGCCAGCAGCGTTGACGGGAGCAGCAATCAGCCCCAGCATTTT.

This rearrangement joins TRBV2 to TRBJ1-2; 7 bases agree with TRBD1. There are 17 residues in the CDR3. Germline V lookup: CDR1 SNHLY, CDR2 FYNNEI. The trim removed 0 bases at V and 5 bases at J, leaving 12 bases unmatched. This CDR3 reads CASSEARLEGAGYGYTF. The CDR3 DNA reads TGTGCCAGCAGTGAAGCGCGGCTGGAGGGGGCTGGGTATGGCTACACCTTC.

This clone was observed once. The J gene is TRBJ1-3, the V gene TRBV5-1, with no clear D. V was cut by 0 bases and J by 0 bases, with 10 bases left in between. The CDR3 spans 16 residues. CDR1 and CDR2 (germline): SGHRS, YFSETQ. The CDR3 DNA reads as TGCGCCAGCAGCTTGGGAATAGCCAACTCTGGAAACACCATATATTTT. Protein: CASSLGIANSGNTIYF.

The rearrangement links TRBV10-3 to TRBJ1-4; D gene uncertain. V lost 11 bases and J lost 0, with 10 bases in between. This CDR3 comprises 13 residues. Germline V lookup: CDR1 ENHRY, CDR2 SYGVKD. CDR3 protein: CASSSTTNEKLFF. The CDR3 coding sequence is TGTGCCTCATCGAGCACAACTAATGAAAAACTGTTTTTT.